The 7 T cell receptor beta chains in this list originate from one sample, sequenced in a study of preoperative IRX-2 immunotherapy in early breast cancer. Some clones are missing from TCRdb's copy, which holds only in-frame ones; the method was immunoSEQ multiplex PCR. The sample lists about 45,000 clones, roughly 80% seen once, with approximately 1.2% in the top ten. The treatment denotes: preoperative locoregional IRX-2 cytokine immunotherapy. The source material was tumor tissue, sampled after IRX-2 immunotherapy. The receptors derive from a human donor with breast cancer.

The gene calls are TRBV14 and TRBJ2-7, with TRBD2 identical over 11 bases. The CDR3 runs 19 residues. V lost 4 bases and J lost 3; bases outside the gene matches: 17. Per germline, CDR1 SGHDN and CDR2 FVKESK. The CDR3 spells CASSPTITSGSIYYYEQYF. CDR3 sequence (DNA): TGTGCCAGCAGCCCCACAATAACTAGCGGGAGTATTTATTACTACGAGCAGTACTTC.

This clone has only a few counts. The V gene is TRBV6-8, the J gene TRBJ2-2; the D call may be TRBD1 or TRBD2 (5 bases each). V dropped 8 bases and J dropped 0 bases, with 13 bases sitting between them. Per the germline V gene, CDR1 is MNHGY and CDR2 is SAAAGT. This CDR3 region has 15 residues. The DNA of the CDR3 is TGTGCCAGCTTTGGGGGTGGGACGAACACCGGGGAGCTGTTTTTT. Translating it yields CASFGGGTNTGELFF.

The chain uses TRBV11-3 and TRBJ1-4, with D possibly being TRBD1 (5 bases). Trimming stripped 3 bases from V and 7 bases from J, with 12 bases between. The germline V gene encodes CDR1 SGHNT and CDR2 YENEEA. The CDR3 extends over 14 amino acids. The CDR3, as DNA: TGTGCCAGCAGCTTGCCAGGACACTTTGAAAAACTGTTTTTT. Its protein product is CASSLPGHFEKLFF. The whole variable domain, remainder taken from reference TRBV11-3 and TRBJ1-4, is EAGVVQSPRYKIIEKKQPVAFWCNPISGHNTLYWYLQNLGQGPELLIRYENEEAVDDSQLPKDRFSAERLKGVDSTLKIQPAELGDSAVYLCASSLPGHFEKLFFGSGTQLSVL.

CDR3 DNA: TGTGCCAGCAGCTTGGCAGGACAGGTACGCAATGAGCAGTTCTTC. As protein: CASSLAGQVRNEQFF. This sequence joins TRBV7-5 and TRBJ2-1; the table gives TRBD1 as D, unverified against the DNA. TRBV7-5 is a recognized pseudogene. This CDR3 is 15 amino acids long.

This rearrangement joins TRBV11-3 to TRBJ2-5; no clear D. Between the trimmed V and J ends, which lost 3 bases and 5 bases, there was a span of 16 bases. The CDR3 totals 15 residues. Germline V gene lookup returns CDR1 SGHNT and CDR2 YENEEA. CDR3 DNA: TGTGCCAGCAGCTTGGCCAGAGGCCCCGGGGAGACCCAGTACTTC. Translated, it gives CASSLARGPGETQYF.

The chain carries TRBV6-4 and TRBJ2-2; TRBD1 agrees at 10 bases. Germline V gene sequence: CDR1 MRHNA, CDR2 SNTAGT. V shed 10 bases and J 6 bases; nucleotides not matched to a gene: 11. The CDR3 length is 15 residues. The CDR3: CAIRPDRGLSGELFF. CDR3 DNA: TGTGCCATCAGACCAGACAGGGGGCTTTCCGGGGAGCTGTTTTTT.

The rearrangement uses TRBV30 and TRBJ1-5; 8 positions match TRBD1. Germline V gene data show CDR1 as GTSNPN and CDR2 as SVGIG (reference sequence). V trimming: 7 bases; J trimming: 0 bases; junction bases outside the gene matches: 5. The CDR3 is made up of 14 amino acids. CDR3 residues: CAFTGGTSNQPQHF. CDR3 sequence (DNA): TGTGCCTTTACAGGGGGGACTAGCAATCAGCCCCAGCATTTT.